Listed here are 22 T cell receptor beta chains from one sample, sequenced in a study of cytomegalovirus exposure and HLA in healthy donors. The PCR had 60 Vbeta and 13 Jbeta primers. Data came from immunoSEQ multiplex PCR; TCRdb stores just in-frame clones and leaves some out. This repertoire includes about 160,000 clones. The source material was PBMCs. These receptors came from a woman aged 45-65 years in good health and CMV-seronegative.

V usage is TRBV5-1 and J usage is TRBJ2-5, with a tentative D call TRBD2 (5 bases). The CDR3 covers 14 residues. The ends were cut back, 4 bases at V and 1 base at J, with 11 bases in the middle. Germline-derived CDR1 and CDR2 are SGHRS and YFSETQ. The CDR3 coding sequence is TGCGCCAGCAGCGACCTCCGGGGCCAAGAGACCCAGTACTTC. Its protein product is CASSDLRGQETQYF.

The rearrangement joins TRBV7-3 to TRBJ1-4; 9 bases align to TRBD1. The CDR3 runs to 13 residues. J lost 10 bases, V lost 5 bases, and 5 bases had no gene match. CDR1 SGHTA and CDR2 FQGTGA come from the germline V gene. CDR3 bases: TGTGCCAGCAGCGCCAGACAGGGGGGAAAACTGTTTTTT. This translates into CASSARQGGKLFF.

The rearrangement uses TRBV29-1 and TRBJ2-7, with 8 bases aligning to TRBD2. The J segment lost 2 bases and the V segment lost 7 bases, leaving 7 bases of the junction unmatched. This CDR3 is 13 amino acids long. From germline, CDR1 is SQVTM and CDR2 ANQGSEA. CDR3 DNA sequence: TGCAGCGCCATGGGACTAGGGGCCTACGAGCAGTACTTC. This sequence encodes CSAMGLGAYEQYF.

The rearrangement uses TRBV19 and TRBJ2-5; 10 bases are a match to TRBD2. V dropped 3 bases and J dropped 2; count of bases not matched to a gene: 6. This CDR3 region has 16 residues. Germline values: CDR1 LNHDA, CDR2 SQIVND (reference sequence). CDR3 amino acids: CASSIPTSGHQETQYF. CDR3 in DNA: TGTGCCAGTAGTATCCCGACTAGCGGGCATCAAGAGACCCAGTACTTC.

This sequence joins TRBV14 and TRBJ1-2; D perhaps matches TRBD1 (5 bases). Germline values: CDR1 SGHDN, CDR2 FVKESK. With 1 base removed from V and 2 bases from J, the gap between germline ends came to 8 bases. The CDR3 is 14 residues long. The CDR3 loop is CASSQGAGNYGYTF. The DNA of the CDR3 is TGTGCCAGCAGCCAAGGGGCAGGGAACTATGGCTACACCTTC.

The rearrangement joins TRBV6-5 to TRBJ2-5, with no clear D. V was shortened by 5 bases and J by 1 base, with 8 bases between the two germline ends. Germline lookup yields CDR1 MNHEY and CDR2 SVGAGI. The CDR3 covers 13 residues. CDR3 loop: CASSIRSQETQYF. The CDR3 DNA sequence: TGTGCCAGCAGTATCCGGAGCCAAGAGACCCAGTACTTC.

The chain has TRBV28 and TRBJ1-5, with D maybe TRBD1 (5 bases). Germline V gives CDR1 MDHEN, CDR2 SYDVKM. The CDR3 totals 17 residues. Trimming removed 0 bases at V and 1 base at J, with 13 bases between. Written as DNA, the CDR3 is TGTGCCAGCAGTTTATGGCAGGGAGGATCGAGCAATCAGCCCCAGCATTTT. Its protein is CASSLWQGGSSNQPQHF.

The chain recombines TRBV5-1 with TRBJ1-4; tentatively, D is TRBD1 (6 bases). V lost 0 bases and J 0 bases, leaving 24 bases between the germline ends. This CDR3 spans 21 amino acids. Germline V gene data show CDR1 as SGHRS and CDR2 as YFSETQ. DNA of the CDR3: TGCGCCAGCAGCTTGGAGGGGTTTCGGGGGGCGACGGCTGCAACTAATGAAAAACTGTTTTTT. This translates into CASSLEGFRGATAATNEKLFF.

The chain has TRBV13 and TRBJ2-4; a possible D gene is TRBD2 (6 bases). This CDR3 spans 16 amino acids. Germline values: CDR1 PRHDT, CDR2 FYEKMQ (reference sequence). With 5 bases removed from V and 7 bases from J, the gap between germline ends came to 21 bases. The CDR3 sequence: CASSTLTEGPLNIQYF. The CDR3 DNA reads TGTGCCAGCAGCACCCTCACGGAGGGACCTCTGAACATTCAGTACTTC.

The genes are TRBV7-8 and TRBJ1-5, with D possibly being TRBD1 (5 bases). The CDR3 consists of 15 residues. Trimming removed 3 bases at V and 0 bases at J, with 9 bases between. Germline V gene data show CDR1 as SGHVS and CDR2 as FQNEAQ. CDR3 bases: TGTGCCAGCAGCTTCCAGGGAAGTAGCAATCAGCCCCAGCATTTT. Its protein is CASSFQGSSNQPQHF. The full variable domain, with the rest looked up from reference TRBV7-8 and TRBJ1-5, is GAGVSQSPRYKVAKRGQDVALRCDPISGHVSLFWYQQALGQGPEFLTYFQNEAQLDKSGLPSDRFFAERPEGSVSTLKIQRTQQEDSAVYLCASSFQGSSNQPQHFGDGTRLSIL.

The CDR3 sequence: CATGRDRGYEQYF. The CDR3 bases are TGCGCCACCGGCAGGGACAGGGGATACGAGCAGTACTTC. The chain combines TRBV5-1 with TRBJ2-7, with 10 positions matching TRBD1. CDR1 and CDR2 from the germline V gene are SGHRS and YFSETQ. This CDR3 contains 13 residues. V gave up 9 bases and J gave up 4 bases; unmatched junction bases: 7.

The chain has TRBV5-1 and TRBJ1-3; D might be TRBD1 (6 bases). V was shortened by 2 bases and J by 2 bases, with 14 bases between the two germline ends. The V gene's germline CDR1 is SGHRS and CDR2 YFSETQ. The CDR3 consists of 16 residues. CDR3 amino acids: CASSFQGLATGNTIYF. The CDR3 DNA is TGCGCCAGCAGCTTCCAGGGGCTGGCTACTGGAAACACCATATATTTT.

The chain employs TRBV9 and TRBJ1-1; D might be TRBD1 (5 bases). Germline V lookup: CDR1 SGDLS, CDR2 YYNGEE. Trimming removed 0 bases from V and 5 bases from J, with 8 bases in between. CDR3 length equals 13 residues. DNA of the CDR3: TGTGCCAGCAGCGTAGCATCAGGGACTGAAGCTTTCTTT. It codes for CASSVASGTEAFF. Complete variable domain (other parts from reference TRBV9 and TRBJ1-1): DSGVTQTPKHLITATGQRVTLRCSPRSGDLSVYWYQQSLDQGLQFLIQYYNGEERAKGNILERFSAQQFPDLHSELNLSSLELGDSALYFCASSVASGTEAFFGQGTRLTVV.

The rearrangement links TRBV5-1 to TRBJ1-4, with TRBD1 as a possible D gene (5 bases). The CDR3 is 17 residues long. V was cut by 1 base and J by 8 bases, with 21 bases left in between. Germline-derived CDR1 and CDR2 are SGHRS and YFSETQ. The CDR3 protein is CASSLSFRGAKGEKLFF. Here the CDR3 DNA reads TGCGCCAGCAGCTTGTCCTTCCGCGGGGCGAAGGGGGAAAAACTGTTTTTT.

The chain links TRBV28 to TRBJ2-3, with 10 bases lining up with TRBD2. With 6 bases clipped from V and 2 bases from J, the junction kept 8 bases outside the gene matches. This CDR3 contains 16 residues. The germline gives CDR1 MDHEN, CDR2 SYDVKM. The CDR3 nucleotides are TGTGCCAGCAGCCCGTTAGCGGGGGGATTCACAGATACGCAGTATTTT. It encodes CASSPLAGGFTDTQYF.

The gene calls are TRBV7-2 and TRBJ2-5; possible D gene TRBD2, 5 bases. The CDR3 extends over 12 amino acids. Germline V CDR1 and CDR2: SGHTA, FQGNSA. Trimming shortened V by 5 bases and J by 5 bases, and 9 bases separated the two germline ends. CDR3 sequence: CASSAQRETQYF. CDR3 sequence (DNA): TGTGCCAGCAGCGCCCAGCGGGAGACCCAGTACTTC.

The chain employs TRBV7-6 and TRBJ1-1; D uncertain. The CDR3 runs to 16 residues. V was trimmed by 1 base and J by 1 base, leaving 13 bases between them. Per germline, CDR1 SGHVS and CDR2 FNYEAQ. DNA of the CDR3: TGTGCCAGCAGCTTAGACAGCTCCCGAAGGAACACTGAAGCTTTCTTT. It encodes CASSLDSSRRNTEAFF.

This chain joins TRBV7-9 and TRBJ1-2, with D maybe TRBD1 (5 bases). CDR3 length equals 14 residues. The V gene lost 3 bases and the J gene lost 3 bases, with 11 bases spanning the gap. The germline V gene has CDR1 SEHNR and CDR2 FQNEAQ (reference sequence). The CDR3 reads CASSFTGRDYGYTF. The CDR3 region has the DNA TGTGCCAGCAGCTTTACGGGCAGGGACTATGGCTACACCTTC.

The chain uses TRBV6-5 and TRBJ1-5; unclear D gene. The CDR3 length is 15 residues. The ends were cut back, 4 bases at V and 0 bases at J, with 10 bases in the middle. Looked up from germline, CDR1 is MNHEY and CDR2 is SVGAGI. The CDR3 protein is CASSSDFYSNQPQHF. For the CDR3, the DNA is TGTGCCAGCAGTTCTGACTTTTATAGCAATCAGCCCCAGCATTTT.

The CDR3 sequence: CASSRGRRNPTDTQYF. The CDR3 bases are TGTGCCAGCAGCCGGGGCAGGAGAAATCCCACAGATACGCAGTATTTT. V gene TRBV14 combines with J gene TRBJ2-3, with D perhaps TRBD1 (5 bases). Germline CDR1 is SGHDN and CDR2 is FVKESK. The V gene lost 4 bases and the J gene lost 2 bases, with 16 bases spanning the gap. The CDR3 covers 16 residues.

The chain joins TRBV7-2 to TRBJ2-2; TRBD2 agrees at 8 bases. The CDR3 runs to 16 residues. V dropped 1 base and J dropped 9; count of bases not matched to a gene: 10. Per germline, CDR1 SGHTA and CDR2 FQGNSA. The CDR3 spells CASSLGRGAAGRELFF. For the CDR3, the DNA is TGTGCCAGCAGCTTAGGGCGGGGGGCGGCTGGCAGGGAGCTGTTTTTT.

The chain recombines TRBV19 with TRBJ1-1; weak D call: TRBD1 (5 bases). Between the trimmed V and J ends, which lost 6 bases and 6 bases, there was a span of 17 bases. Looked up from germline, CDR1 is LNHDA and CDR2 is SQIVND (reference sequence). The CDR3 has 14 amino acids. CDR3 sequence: CASSRLDTFPEAFF. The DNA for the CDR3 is TGTGCCAGTAGCCGCCTGGACACATTTCCTGAAGCTTTCTTT.